This TCR beta chain was captured in a study of blood T cell repertoires in COVID-19. The overall study: Acute and convalescent COVID-19 samples came from the United States, Italy and Spain. T cells, B-cell-depleted T cells, or PBMCs supplied cDNA or gDNA.

Per germline, CDR1 SGHRS and CDR2 YFSETQ. The junction had 8 bases not matched to a gene; V was cut back by 4 bases and J by 4 bases. This CDR3 comprises 17 residues. Original handling: Reference gene primers were amplified, and this amplification served to estimate nucleated cell counts. Some clones are missing from TCRdb's copy, which holds only in-frame ones; the method was immunoSEQ multiplex PCR. Clone size and V and J calls were adopted from that table, with D and trimming inferred from the DNA. This table holds 100,000 to 150,000 clones, about 72% found once. Sequences were obtained from peripheral blood. The origin of this receptor is a woman in her 70s with acute or convalescent COVID-19. The rearrangement joins TRBV5-1 to TRBJ2-1; 13 bases fit TRBD2. Here the CDR3 reads CASSPISGLAGYNEQFF. CDR3 bases: TGCGCCAGCAGCCCGATCTCGGGACTAGCGGGGTACAATGAGCAGTTCTTC.